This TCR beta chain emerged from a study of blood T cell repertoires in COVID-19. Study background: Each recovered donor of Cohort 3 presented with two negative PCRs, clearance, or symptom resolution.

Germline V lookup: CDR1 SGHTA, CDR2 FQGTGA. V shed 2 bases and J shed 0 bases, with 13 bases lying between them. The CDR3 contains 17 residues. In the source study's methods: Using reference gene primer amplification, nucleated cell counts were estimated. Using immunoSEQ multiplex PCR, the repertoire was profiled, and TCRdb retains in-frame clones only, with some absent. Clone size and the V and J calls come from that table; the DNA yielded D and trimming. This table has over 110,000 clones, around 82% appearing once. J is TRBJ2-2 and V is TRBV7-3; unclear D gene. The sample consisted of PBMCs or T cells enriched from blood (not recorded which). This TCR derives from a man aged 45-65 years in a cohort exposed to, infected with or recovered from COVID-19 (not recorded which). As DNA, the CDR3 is TGTGCCAGCAGCTTACTCCCCACAGCCACGAACACCGGGGAGCTGTTTTTT. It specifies CASSLLPTATNTGELFF.